This T cell receptor beta chain was observed in a study of T cell changes during pregnancy in multiple sclerosis. Clones were read by immunoSEQ multiplex PCR, and TCRdb kept only the in-frame ones, dropping some. The table has around 36,000 clones, 75% to 95% seen once. V gave up 2 bases and J gave up 9 bases, with 10 bases separating them. There are 12 residues in the CDR3. The germline gives CDR1 SNHLY, CDR2 FYNNEI. The source is a female donor with multiple sclerosis, enrolled in a pregnancy study. The chain employs TRBV2 and TRBJ2-5, with D unresolved. The sequenced sample was CD4+ T cells from peripheral blood mononuclear cells, obtained in the third trimester of pregnancy. The CDR3 spells CASSEITVAQYF. In nucleotides, the CDR3 is TGTGCCAGCAGTGAAATTACTGTGGCCCAGTACTTC.